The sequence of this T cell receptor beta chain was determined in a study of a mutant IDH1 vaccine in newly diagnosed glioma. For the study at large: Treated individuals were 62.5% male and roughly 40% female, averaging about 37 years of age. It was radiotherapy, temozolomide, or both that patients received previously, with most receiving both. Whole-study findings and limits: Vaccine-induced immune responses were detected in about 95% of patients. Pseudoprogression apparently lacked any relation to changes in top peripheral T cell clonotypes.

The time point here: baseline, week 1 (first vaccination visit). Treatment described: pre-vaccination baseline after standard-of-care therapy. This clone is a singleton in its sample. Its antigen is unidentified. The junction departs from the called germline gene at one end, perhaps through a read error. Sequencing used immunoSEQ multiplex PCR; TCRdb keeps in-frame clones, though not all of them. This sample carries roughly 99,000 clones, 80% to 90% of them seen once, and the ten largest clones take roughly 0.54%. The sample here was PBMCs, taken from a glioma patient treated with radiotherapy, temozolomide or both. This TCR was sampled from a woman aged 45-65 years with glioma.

The CDR3, as DNA: TGTGCCTGGAGTGTACGTGGCCAGGGGCTAAAATTT. It encodes CAWSVRGQGLKF. V is TRBV30 and J is TRBJ1-4, with a possible D match to TRBD1 (6 bases). Germline V CDR1 and CDR2: GTSNPN, SVGIG (reference sequence). CDR3 length: 12 residues.